The 11 T cell receptor beta chains given below trace back to one sample, sequenced in a study of shared clonotypes between healthy human individuals. Profiled with immunoSEQ multiplex PCR; TCRdb holds only in-frame clones, not every one. The sample consists of millions of clones, 85% to 95% of them appearing once. The sequencing sample was made of naive CD4+ T cells sorted from blood. Subset denoted: CD45RA+ positively selected. The receptors derive from a man aged 18 to 30 in good health.

The V call is TRBV5-4, the J call TRBJ1-2; D remains ambiguous. Looked up from germline, CDR1 is SGHNT and CDR2 is YYREEE (reference sequence). With 1 base removed from V and 8 bases from J, the gap between germline ends came to 12 bases. This CDR3 has 13 residues. CDR3 amino acids: CASSLSGVQGYTF. In nucleotides, the CDR3 is TGTGCCAGCAGCTTGTCCGGGGTACAGGGCTACACCTTC.

Only a few counts were recorded for this clone. This chain joins TRBV10-3 and TRBJ2-5, with D perhaps TRBD1 (5 bases). Trimming stripped 3 bases from V and 2 bases from J, with 13 bases between. CDR1 and CDR2 from the germline V gene are ENHRY and SYGVKD. The CDR3 length is 15 residues. CDR3 sequence (DNA): TGTGCCATCAGTGATGGCGGACAACTTCAAGAGACCCAGTACTTC. Amino acid sequence: CAISDGGQLQETQYF.

The chain carries TRBV6-5 and TRBJ2-7, with TRBD2 matching 7 bases. The CDR3 runs 15 residues. Germline CDR1 reads MNHEY; CDR2 reads SVGAGI. Trimming cost V 3 bases and J 7 bases; bases outside gene matches: 12. CDR3 nucleotide sequence: TGTGCCAGCAGTTATCAATCGGCAGGGAGGGGAGAGCAGTACTTC. Translating it yields CASSYQSAGRGEQYF.

The J gene is TRBJ2-3, the V gene TRBV5-1, with 7 bases that match TRBD1. Trimming at V came to 1 base and at J to 4 bases, leaving 9 bases not matched to a gene. The germline gives CDR1 SGHRS, CDR2 YFSETQ. The CDR3 length is 16 residues. In DNA form, the CDR3 reads TGCGCCAGCAGCTTGTTTTTGGGGACAGCTTCAGATACGCAGTATTTT. It is translated as CASSLFLGTASDTQYF.

The rearrangement joins TRBV7-2 to TRBJ2-7; the D is unclear. Per the germline V gene, CDR1 is SGHTA and CDR2 is FQGNSA. The germline V and J ends were trimmed by 5 bases and 3 bases, with 23 bases remaining between them. CDR3 size: 17 residues. The chain's CDR3 is CASSPQRTKSWIYEQYF. CDR3 bases: TGTGCCAGCAGCCCCCAAAGAACAAAGTCTTGGATCTACGAGCAGTACTTC.

The chain is built from TRBV11-2 and TRBJ1-5; 9 nucleotides match TRBD1. The CDR3 is 14 residues long. V was pared by 5 bases and J by 9 bases, with 8 bases of the junction left unmatched. Germline V gene data show CDR1 as SGHAT and CDR2 as FQNNGV. The CDR3 DNA reads as TGTGCCAGCAGCCAAGGGACAGGGATGACGCCCCAGCATTTT. Protein product: CASSQGTGMTPQHF.

In its sample, this clone was seen once. CDR3 sequence (DNA): TGTGCCAGCAGTGATCCAGGAATTGAAGCTTTCTTT. Translation: CASSDPGIEAFF. The chain joins TRBV2 to TRBJ1-1; D uncertain. CDR3 size: 12 residues. V was clipped by 3 bases and J by 7 bases, with 9 bases between them. Germline-derived CDR1 and CDR2 are SNHLY and FYNNEI.

The CDR3 DNA is TGTGCCAGCAGCTTAGCGTCAGGGACGCAAACCCAGTACTTC. Its protein product is CASSLASGTQTQYF. The genes are TRBV7-9 and TRBJ2-5, with D perhaps TRBD1 or TRBD2 (5 bases each). Trimming removed 0 bases from V and 8 bases from J, with 13 bases in between. The CDR3 runs to 14 residues. Germline values: CDR1 SEHNR, CDR2 FQNEAQ (reference sequence).

Points on this clone: This specimen includes other DNA sequences encoding the same CDR3. This chain links TRBV6-5 with TRBJ2-7; 7 nucleotides line up with TRBD1. CDR1 is MNHEY and CDR2 is SVGAGI in the germline V gene. The trim removed 1 base at V and 4 bases at J, leaving 1 base unmatched. The CDR3 loop spans 13 amino acids. CDR3 DNA sequence: TGTGCCAGCAGTTACTTACAGGGGTACGAGCAGTACTTC. This codes for CASSYLQGYEQYF.

A remark on this clone: Possible read error: a much larger clone is one base away. Different DNA sequences within this sample yield the same CDR3. This chain links TRBV5-1 with TRBJ2-7; 8 bases agree with TRBD1. The germline CDR1 and CDR2 sequences are SGHRS and YFSETQ. V shed 0 bases and J 3 bases; nucleotides not matched to a gene: 2. The CDR3 is made up of 14 amino acids. The CDR3 loop is CASSLGQGYYEQYF. CDR3 nucleotides: TGCGCCAGCAGCTTGGGACAGGGGTACTACGAGCAGTACTTC. The entire variable domain, with the rest obtained from reference TRBV5-1 and TRBJ2-7, is as follows: KAGVTQTPRYLIKTRGQQVTLSCSPISGHRSVSWYQQTPGQGLQFLFEYFSETQRNKGNFPGRFSGRQFSNSRSEMNVSTLELGDSALYLCASSLGQGYYEQYFGPGTRLTVT.

This chain links TRBV5-1 with TRBJ1-4; D remains ambiguous. Trimming took 4 bases from V and 8 from J, leaving 15 bases between them. This CDR3 has 14 amino acids. Germline-derived CDR1 and CDR2 are SGHRS and YFSETQ. CDR3 DNA sequence: TGCGCCAGCAGCGGCGGGAGGGCAGAGGAAAAACTGTTTTTT. Translating it yields CASSGGRAEEKLFF.